A selection of T cell receptor beta chains follows, all from one sample in a study of blood T cell repertoires in COVID-19. The protocol was immunoSEQ multiplex PCR, while the TCRdb copy is restricted to in-frame clones and leaves out a portion. This sample yields approximately 170,000 clones, of which about 85% are seen a single time; roughly 1.3% belongs to the top ten. Source material: peripheral blood. These receptors all come from a man aged 60-69 years who had recovered from COVID-19. CDR3s leave out the opening cysteine and the closing phenylalanine or tryptophan. Clone sizes are given selectively: once, few, many, or a class where the clone is expanded.

v_call,j_call,clone_size,cdr3_aa
TRBV28,TRBJ2-1,-,ASSSQSGGPHNEQF
TRBV15,TRBJ2-7,-,ATSRAGQGYEQY
TRBV7-9,TRBJ2-2,-,ASSLFLSPNTGELF
TRBV7-2,TRBJ1-2,-,ASSLTRGYGYT
TRBV6-5,TRBJ2-2,-,ATTTGGRGTGELF
TRBV5-1,TRBJ1-2,-,ASSLSQGAGGYT
TRBV11-2,TRBJ1-6,-,ASSLVRRRVSNHSPLH
TRBV9,TRBJ1-3,-,ASSLYGQERNTIY
TRBV3-1/TRBV3-2,TRBJ1-2,-,ASSQDSGRYT
TRBV5-1,TRBJ2-2,few,ASSLELTGELF
TRBV30,TRBJ2-7,-,AWSDRVWSEQY
TRBV5-5,TRBJ2-5,-,ASSLQGRKETQY
TRBV6-5,TRBJ2-2,-,ASRRTQENTGELF
TRBV7-2,TRBJ2-7,-,ASSSLTYEQY
TRBV9,TRBJ2-2,-,ASSSQGAGAGELF
TRBV11-2,TRBJ1-2,-,ASSLESRDSNYGYT
TRBV19,TRBJ1-1,-,ASSTTGNTEAF
TRBV6-5,TRBJ2-7,few,ASAGVAYEQY
TRBV21-1,TRBJ1-5,-,ASSKAQRVVSNQPQH
TRBV7-9,TRBJ2-1,-,ASSLTGGEQF
TRBV19,TRBJ2-7,-,ASSTNDEQY
TRBV11-1,TRBJ2-1,-,ASSDTDRGLYNEQF
TRBV4-3,TRBJ1-3,few,ASSQVRGGNTIY
TRBV5-1,TRBJ1-1,-,ASSLEGAYTEAF
TRBV19,TRBJ1-5,-,ASKSSRTSNQPQH
TRBV5-1,TRBJ1-4,-,ASSLEVSANEKLF
TRBV11-2,TRBJ1-1,-,ASSPGWGTGTEAF
TRBV6-2/TRBV6-3,TRBJ2-7,few,ASSVLGTGTSYEQY
TRBV7-2,TRBJ2-2,-,ASSLRGINGELF
TRBV9,TRBJ1-2,-,ASSSPGGSEANYGYT
TRBV5-1,TRBJ1-6,-,ASSFSTTGGNSPLH
TRBV6-5,TRBJ1-2,-,ASSFSGGYT